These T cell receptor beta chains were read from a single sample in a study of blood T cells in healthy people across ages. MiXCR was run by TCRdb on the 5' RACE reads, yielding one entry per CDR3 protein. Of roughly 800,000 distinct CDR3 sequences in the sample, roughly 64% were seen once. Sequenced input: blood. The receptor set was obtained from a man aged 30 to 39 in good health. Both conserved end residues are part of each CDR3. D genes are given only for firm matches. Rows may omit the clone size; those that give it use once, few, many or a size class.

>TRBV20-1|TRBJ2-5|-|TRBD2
CSAAGGHGTQYF
TGCAGTGCTGCGGGGGGGCACGGGACCCAGTACTTC
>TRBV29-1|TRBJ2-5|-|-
CSVEAPGLQETQYF
TGCAGCGTTGAAGCCCCGGGCCTACAAGAGACCCAGTACTTC
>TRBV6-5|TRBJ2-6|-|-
CASSYWNSGANVLTF
TGTGCCAGCAGTTACTGGAACTCTGGGGCCAACGTCCTGACTTTC
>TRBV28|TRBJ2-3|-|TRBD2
CASRGTSGRDTQYF
TGTGCCAGCAGGGGGACTAGCGGTAGGGATACGCAGTATTTT
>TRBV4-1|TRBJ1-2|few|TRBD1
CASSQAKDRVEGYTF
TGCGCCAGCAGCCAAGCAAAAGACAGGGTAGAAGGCTACACCTTC
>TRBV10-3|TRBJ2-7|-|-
CALIYEQYF
TGTGCCCTCATCTACGAGCAGTACTTC
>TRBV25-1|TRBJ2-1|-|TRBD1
CASSESVVGTGFHNEQFF
TGTGCCAGCAGTGAATCGGTGGTGGGGACAGGGTTCCACAATGAGCAGTTCTTC
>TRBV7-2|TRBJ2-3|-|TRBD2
CASSFSGSDTQYF
TGTGCCAGCAGCTTTAGCGGGTCAGATACGCAGTATTTT
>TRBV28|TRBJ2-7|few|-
CASTRDGILYEQYF
TGTGCCAGCACCAGGGACGGAATTCTCTACGAGCAGTACTTC
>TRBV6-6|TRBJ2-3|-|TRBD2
CASSYAGGISDTQYF
TGTGCCAGCAGTTACGCGGGGGGGATCAGTGATACGCAGTATTTT
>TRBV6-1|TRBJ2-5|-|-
CASSEGTWETQYF
TGTGCCAGCAGTGAAGGGACATGGGAGACCCAGTACTTC
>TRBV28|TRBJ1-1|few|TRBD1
CASNSGQLEAFF
TGTGCCAGCAATTCGGGACAGCTTGAAGCTTTCTTT
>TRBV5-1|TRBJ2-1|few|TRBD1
CASSVSGQGPNEQFF
TGCGCCAGCAGCGTGTCGGGACAGGGGCCCAATGAGCAGTTCTTC
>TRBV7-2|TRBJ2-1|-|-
CARRLGNEQFF
TGTGCCAGGCGACTAGGCAATGAGCAGTTCTTC
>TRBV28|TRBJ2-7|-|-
CASSTPSVDSHEQYF
TGTGCCAGCAGCACTCCGTCAGTAGATTCCCACGAGCAGTACTTC
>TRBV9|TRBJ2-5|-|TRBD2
CASSWGSSGVEETQYF
TGTGCCAGCAGTTGGGGCTCCAGCGGGGTAGAAGAGACCCAGTACTTC
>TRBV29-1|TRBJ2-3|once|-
CSVGDWTSTDTQYF
TGCAGCGTGGGGGACTGGACTAGCACAGATACGCAGTATTTT
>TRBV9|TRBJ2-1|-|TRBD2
CASSVARTSGTYNEQFF
TGTGCCAGCAGCGTAGCCAGGACTAGCGGGACTTACAATGAGCAGTTCTTC
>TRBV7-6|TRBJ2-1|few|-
CASSFQLGYNEQFF
TGTGCCAGCAGCTTCCAACTTGGCTACAATGAGCAGTTCTTC
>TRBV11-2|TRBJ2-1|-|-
CASSFASRTFSYNEQFF
TGTGCCAGCAGCTTCGCTAGCAGGACCTTCTCCTACAATGAGCAGTTCTTC
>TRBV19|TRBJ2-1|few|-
CASSPPGWLNEQFF
TGTGCCAGTAGTCCGCCAGGATGGTTAAATGAGCAGTTCTTC
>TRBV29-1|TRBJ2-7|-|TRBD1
CSVEGQDYEQYF
TGCAGCGTTGAGGGACAGGACTACGAGCAGTACTTC
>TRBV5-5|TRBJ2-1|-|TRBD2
CASSSTPGGINNEQFF
TGTGCCAGCAGCTCAACGCCGGGGGGGATCAACAATGAGCAGTTCTTC
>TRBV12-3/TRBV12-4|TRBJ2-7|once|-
CARSFGGSYEQYF
TGTGCCCGCAGTTTCGGCGGGTCCTACGAGCAGTACTTC
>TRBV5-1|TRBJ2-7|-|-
CASKKSDDYEQYF
TGCGCCAGCAAGAAGAGTGACGACTACGAGCAGTACTTC
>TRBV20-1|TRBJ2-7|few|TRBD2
CSVLAGGSYEQYF
TGCAGTGTACTGGCGGGAGGTTCCTACGAGCAGTACTTC
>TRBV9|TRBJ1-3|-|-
CASSVGAVGNTIYF
TGTGCCAGCAGCGTCGGGGCCGTTGGAAACACCATATATTTT
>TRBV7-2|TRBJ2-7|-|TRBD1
CASSLELFGTGEQYF
TGTGCCAGCAGCTTAGAATTATTTGGGACAGGCGAGCAGTACTTC
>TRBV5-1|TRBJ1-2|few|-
CASSLVGAGTDGYTF
TGCGCCAGCAGCTTGGTTGGGGCAGGGACTGATGGCTACACCTTC
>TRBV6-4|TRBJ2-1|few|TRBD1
CASSDATGGNEQFF
TGTGCCAGCAGTGACGCGACAGGGGGCAATGAGCAGTTCTTC
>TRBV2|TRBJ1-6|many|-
CASSIDNSYNSPLHF
TGTGCCAGCAGTATAGATAATTCCTATAATTCACCCCTCCACTTT
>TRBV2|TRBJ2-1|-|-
CASLGGNEQFF
TGTGCCAGCCTGGGGGGAAATGAGCAGTTCTTC
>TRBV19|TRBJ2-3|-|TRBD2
CASALPGGGARTQYF
TGTGCCAGTGCCCTGCCGGGCGGGGGGGCCCGTACGCAGTATTTT
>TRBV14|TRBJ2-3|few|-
CASSPTGGTDTQYF
TGTGCCAGCAGCCCCACGGGGGGCACAGATACGCAGTATTTT
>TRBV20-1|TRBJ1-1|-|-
CSALWGTNTEAFF
TGCAGTGCCTTATGGGGAACGAACACTGAAGCTTTCTTT
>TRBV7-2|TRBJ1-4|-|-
CASSLVVTDEKLFF
TGTGCCAGCAGCTTAGTTGTTACGGATGAAAAACTGTTTTTT
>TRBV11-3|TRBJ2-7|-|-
CASSLRSDPGYEQYF
TGTGCCAGCAGCTTAAGGAGCGACCCTGGCTACGAGCAGTACTTC
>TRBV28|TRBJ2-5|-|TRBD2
CASSPGLAGVRGMGEQYF
TGTGCCAGCAGCCCGGGACTAGCGGGAGTAAGGGGTATGGGGGAGCAGTACTTC
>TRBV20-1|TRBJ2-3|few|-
CSARDGAGLSTDTQYF
TGCAGTGCTAGAGATGGGGCGGGATTGAGCACAGATACGCAGTATTTT
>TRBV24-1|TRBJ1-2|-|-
CATSDETANYGYTF
TGTGCCACCAGTGACGAGACAGCTAACTATGGCTACACCTTC
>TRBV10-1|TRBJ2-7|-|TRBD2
CASSEVGGEKVEQYF
TGCGCCAGCAGTGAGGTTGGGGGGGAAAAGGTCGAGCAGTACTTC
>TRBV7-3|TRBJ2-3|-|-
CASSKTGTQDTQYF
TGTGCCAGCAGCAAAACGGGGACTCAAGATACGCAGTATTTT
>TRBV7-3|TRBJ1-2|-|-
CASSLGLPGEGYGYTF
TGTGCCAGCAGCTTAGGGTTGCCGGGGGAGGGCTATGGCTACACCTTC
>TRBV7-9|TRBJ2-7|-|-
CASSLGFVGADALTYEQYF
TGTGCCAGCAGCTTAGGGTTTGTCGGGGCGGATGCCTTAACCTACGAGCAGTACTTC
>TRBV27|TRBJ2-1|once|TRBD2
CASSHISGGSYNEQFF
TGTGCCAGCAGCCATATTAGCGGGGGATCCTACAATGAGCAGTTCTTC
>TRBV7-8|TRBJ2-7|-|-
CASSESEERGYYEQYF
TGTGCCAGCAGCGAGAGCGAGGAACGGGGATACTACGAGCAGTACTTC
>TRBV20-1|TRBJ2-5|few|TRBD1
CSASRQGAQETQYF
TGCAGTGCTTCCCGCCAGGGGGCGCAGGAGACCCAGTACTTC
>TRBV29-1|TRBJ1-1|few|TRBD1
CSTRSTGSVGTEAFF
TGCAGCACCCGATCGACAGGGTCCGTGGGGACTGAAGCTTTCTTT
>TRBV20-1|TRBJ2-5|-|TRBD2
CSATTSSKTQYF
TGCAGTGCTACGACTAGCTCCAAGACCCAGTACTTC
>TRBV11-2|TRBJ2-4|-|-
CASSLDGRLAAKDIQYF
TGTGCCAGCAGCTTAGATGGCCGCCTGGCGGCAAAGGACATTCAGTACTTC
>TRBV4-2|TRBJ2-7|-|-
CASSRFLTDPDEQYF
TGTGCCAGCAGCCGTTTCCTGACTGACCCGGACGAGCAGTACTTC
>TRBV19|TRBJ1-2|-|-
CASRDKLNYGYTF
TGTGCCAGTAGGGACAAACTTAACTATGGCTACACCTTC
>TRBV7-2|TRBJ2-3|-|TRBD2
CASRELAGDTQYF
TGTGCCAGCAGGGAACTAGCGGGAGATACGCAGTATTTT
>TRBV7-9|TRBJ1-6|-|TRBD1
CASRSTGGAPLHF
TGTGCCAGCCGAAGTACAGGGGGCGCACCCCTCCACTTT
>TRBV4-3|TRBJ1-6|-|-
CASSQLKVSPLHF
TGCGCCAGCAGCCAGCTCAAGGTTTCACCCCTCCACTTT
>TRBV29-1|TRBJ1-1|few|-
CSVGAKGAGSEAFF
TGCAGCGTTGGAGCTAAGGGCGCCGGATCTGAAGCTTTCTTT
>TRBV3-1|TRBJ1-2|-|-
CASSQVEADFGYTF
TGTGCCAGCAGCCAAGTAGAGGCGGATTTTGGCTACACCTTC